A selection of T cell receptor beta chains follows, all from one sample in a study of identical twins. One entry per CDR3 protein, called by TCRdb with MiXCR from the 5' RACE reads. The sample has under 900,000 distinct CDR3 sequences; 15% to 20% are singletons. The same specimen was also included in a second study, on T cells expressing NK-cell markers.

The material sequenced was PBMCs. The receptors shown here come from a woman aged 18 to 35 in good health. Both conserved end residues are trimmed from each CDR3.

J,V,CDR3
TRBJ1-5,TRBV15,ATSIDRVGYQPQH
TRBJ2-1,TRBV20-1,SARKGLAGWDNEQF
TRBJ2-1,TRBV5-1,ASSSITQQF
TRBJ1-1,TRBV20-1,SARPDRNTEAF
TRBJ2-5,TRBV3-1,ASTLSGRSRTETQY
TRBJ1-1,TRBV6-5,ASSYVTGLVTEAF
TRBJ2-5,TRBV7-2,ASSQDWASGQETQY
TRBJ2-1,TRBV5-1,ASSLGQLLAGDEQF
TRBJ1-5,TRBV10-3,AISESGRGSNQPQH
TRBJ1-2,TRBV9,ASSVLSDTSYGYT
TRBJ2-3,TRBV20-1,SARDGGASTDTQY
TRBJ2-7,TRBV7-9,ASSTTDLSSYEQY
TRBJ2-5,TRBV5-1,ASSLERLQETQY
TRBJ1-1,TRBV9,ASSVAWGVNTEAF
TRBJ2-1,TRBV7-2,ASSLAVPSEQF
TRBJ2-3,TRBV6-2/TRBV6-3,ASIRDSTDTQY
TRBJ2-5,TRBV12-3/TRBV12-4,ASSLGTDQETQY
TRBJ2-3,TRBV20-1,SANRRGGDTQY
TRBJ2-1,TRBV18,ASSPGPGTSFSEQF
TRBJ2-1,TRBV20-1,SASRTATYNEQF
TRBJ2-7,TRBV5-1,ASSEWTGTYEQY
TRBJ2-1,TRBV20-1,SARDEGAPYNEQF
TRBJ2-7,TRBV10-3,AISEGGVEGNYEQY
TRBJ2-3,TRBV9,ASSSSPRVAGRDTQY
TRBJ2-2,TRBV5-5,ASSQVGGELF
TRBJ1-5,TRBV20-1,SVRQGGDQPQH
TRBJ2-1,TRBV28,ASSPLAISSYNEQF
TRBJ2-3,TRBV10-3,AIREAGGTDTQY
TRBJ2-3,TRBV6-1,ASSEVQLAGLPDTQY
TRBJ2-7,TRBV4-3,ASSQARRYYEQY
TRBJ1-2,TRBV7-2,ASSLADGYGYT
TRBJ2-3,TRBV20-1,SALAPSDSDTQY
TRBJ2-1,TRBV24-1,ATSDSRFRQSYEQF
TRBJ2-7,TRBV12-3/TRBV12-4,ASRGGRAGEQY
TRBJ2-1,TRBV5-6,ASSLGQVNEQF
TRBJ2-4,TRBV7-2,ASSLPQKGSIQY
TRBJ2-1,TRBV4-3,ASSQKPGLAANEQF
TRBJ2-1,TRBV20-1,SALGVRDEQF
TRBJ2-7,TRBV5-4,ASSLELAESYEQY
TRBJ2-1,TRBV20-1,SATSSQRVGNEQF
TRBJ2-6,TRBV12-3/TRBV12-4,ASSFAVFGANVLT
TRBJ2-1,TRBV5-6,ASISGVEQF
TRBJ2-3,TRBV12-3/TRBV12-4,ASSKGPGTDTQY
TRBJ2-5,TRBV6-5,ASSYSRPDQETQY
TRBJ2-2,TRBV12-3/TRBV12-4,ASSFRAVNTGELF
TRBJ2-6,TRBV6-2/TRBV6-3,ASTDRREGANVLT
TRBJ2-7,TRBV15,ATSSRVRSYEQY
TRBJ2-2,TRBV3-2,ASSQVAQGGSRDNRITGELF
TRBJ1-2,TRBV5-1,ASSLKGQGNYGYT
TRBJ2-3,TRBV10-2,ASSESWGESTQY
TRBJ1-1,TRBV12-3/TRBV12-4,ASSFREGTEAF
TRBJ2-1,TRBV5-1,ASSPGPLSYNEQF
TRBJ1-6,TRBV20-1,SAISGNSPLH